The 24 T cell receptor beta chains presented below share a single source sample, sequenced in a study of OX40 agonist ivuxolimab in advanced cancers. Profiling relied on immunoSEQ multiplex PCR, and the TCRdb table lists in-frame clones only, not all of them. The sample lists about 20,000 clones; around 85% were seen once. Sequenced material: CD4+ or CD8+ T cells sorted from blood, taken in a trial of the OX40 agonist ivuxolimab. The receptors originated from an adult with an advanced solid tumor such as melanoma, head and neck, liver or kidney cancer.

The V gene is TRBV18, the J gene TRBJ2-3, with D unclear. Between the trimmed V and J ends, which lost 5 bases and 0 bases, there was a span of 12 bases. Germline V gene data show CDR1 as KGHSH and CDR2 as LQKENI. The CDR3 sequence is 15 residues long. The CDR3 region has the DNA TGTGCCAGCTCAACCACACGTCTTAGCACAGATACGCAGTATTTT. This codes for CASSTTRLSTDTQYF.

This sequence joins TRBV28 and TRBJ2-7; D is ambiguous. This CDR3 is 11 amino acids long. Germline V gene lookup returns CDR1 MDHEN and CDR2 SYDVKM. Trimming took 2 bases from V and 4 from J, leaving 3 bases between them. CDR3 in amino acids: CASSLRYEQYF. The CDR3 DNA sequence: TGTGCCAGCAGTTTACGGTACGAGCAGTACTTC.

The chain links TRBV9 to TRBJ1-5; D gene unclear. The CDR3 consists of 15 residues. V lost 4 bases and J lost 0, with 11 bases in between. Germline-derived CDR1 and CDR2 are SGDLS and YYNGEE. This CDR3 reads CASSHRRDSNQPQHF. The CDR3 DNA follows: TGTGCCAGCAGCCATAGGAGGGATAGCAATCAGCCCCAGCATTTT.

The V and J genes are TRBV2 and TRBJ2-1; D assignment may be TRBD1 or TRBD2 (6 bases each). This CDR3 comprises 15 residues. Germline V gives CDR1 SNHLY, CDR2 FYNNEI. V lost 4 bases and J 7 bases, leaving 17 bases between the germline ends. DNA of the CDR3: TGTGCCAGCAGTGGTGGGGGGCCGGATAAAAATGAGCAGTTCTTC. This encodes CASSGGGPDKNEQFF.

The chain employs TRBV9 and TRBJ1-5; D uncertain. V was shortened by 2 bases and J by 1 base, with 10 bases between the two germline ends. CDR3 length: 15 residues. The V gene's germline CDR1 is SGDLS and CDR2 YYNGEE. CDR3 DNA sequence: TGTGCCAGCAGCGTTGGCATTTCGAGCAATCAGCCCCAGCATTTT. Translation: CASSVGISSNQPQHF.

V and J are TRBV2 and TRBJ2-3, with 9 bases lining up with TRBD1. This CDR3 comprises 15 residues. Germline assignment: CDR1 SNHLY and CDR2 FYNNEI. V lost 5 bases to trimming and J lost 6 bases; unmatched junction nucleotides: 9. CDR3 DNA sequence: TGTGCCAGCAGTTTCACCGGGACAGGGAGCGATACGCAGTATTTT. This encodes CASSFTGTGSDTQYF.

This clone was recorded only once. This sequence joins TRBV6-6 and TRBJ2-7; D uncertain. The germline V gene has CDR1 MNHNY and CDR2 SVGAGI (reference sequence). The length of the CDR3 is 14 residues. V dropped 5 bases and J dropped 4 bases, with 15 bases sitting between them. The CDR3 region is CASSKGTVRYEQYF. CDR3 nucleotides: TGTGCCAGCAGTAAAGGTACAGTGAGATACGAGCAGTACTTC.

This clone was seen a handful of times. This sequence joins TRBV5-5 and TRBJ2-7, with TRBD2 identical over 13 bases. There are 15 residues in the CDR3. From germline, CDR1 is SGHKS and CDR2 YYEKEE (reference sequence). Losses at the gene ends were 4 bases for V and 2 bases for J; bases not matched to a gene: 3. Here the CDR3 DNA reads TGTGCCAGCAGCCTAACTAGCGGGGGGGCCTACGAGCAGTACTTC. The encoded protein is CASSLTSGGAYEQYF.

This chain uses TRBV9 with TRBJ2-3; 8 nucleotides match TRBD1. The CDR3 is made up of 13 amino acids. Germline assignment: CDR1 SGDLS and CDR2 YYNGEE. V was pared by 4 bases and J by 9 bases, with 7 bases of the junction left unmatched. Written as DNA, the CDR3 is TGTGCCAGCAGCTTCCCAGGGGGCATGACGCAGTATTTT. It codes for CASSFPGGMTQYF.

The chain joins TRBV5-1 to TRBJ1-4; possibly TRBD1 for D (5 bases). Germline CDR1 SGHRS, CDR2 YFSETQ. V gave up 0 bases and J gave up 8 bases, with 11 bases separating them. The CDR3 has 14 amino acids. The CDR3 bases are TGCGCCAGCAGCTTGGGCCAGGGAGGAGAAAAACTGTTTTTT. Amino acids: CASSLGQGGEKLFF.

In this sample, this clone turned up once. The chain employs TRBV6-6 and TRBJ2-2; D is ambiguous. The V and J ends lost 3 bases and 8 bases respectively, with 10 bases between them. CDR1 and CDR2 from the germline V gene are MNHNY and SVGAGI (reference sequence). The length of the CDR3 is 13 residues. The CDR3 region is CASSYSELGELFF. The DNA for the CDR3 is TGTGCCAGCAGTTATTCAGAACTAGGGGAGCTGTTTTTT.

The V call is TRBV19, the J call TRBJ1-2, with D maybe TRBD1 (5 bases). The V and J ends lost 8 bases and 13 bases respectively, with 11 bases between them. This CDR3 is built from 9 residues. Germline V lookup: CDR1 LNHDA, CDR2 SQIVND (reference sequence). The CDR3 DNA is TGTGCCAGTGGGGCTTCCTCCACCTTC. Protein sequence: CASGASSTF.

The rearrangement links TRBV7-9 to TRBJ2-1, with D unclear. There are 14 residues in the CDR3. Trimming took 1 base from V and 2 from J, leaving 6 bases between them. Germline V CDR1 and CDR2: SEHNR, FQNEAQ (reference sequence). The CDR3 loop is CASSLGAAYNEQFF. CDR3 nucleotide sequence: TGTGCCAGCAGCTTAGGGGCCGCCTACAATGAGCAGTTCTTC.

The chain recombines TRBV29-1 with TRBJ2-7, with 8 nucleotides matching TRBD1. The CDR3 totals 12 residues. The germline CDR1 and CDR2 sequences are SQVTM and ANQGSEA. V shed 3 bases and J 3 bases; nucleotides not matched to a gene: 1. In DNA form, the CDR3 reads TGCAGCGTTGATGGGACAGGCTACGAGCAGTACTTC. Encoded protein: CSVDGTGYEQYF.

The rearrangement uses TRBV7-9 and TRBJ1-2; the match to TRBD1 covers 9 bases. CDR3 length: 13 amino acids. V lost 5 bases, J lost 7 bases, and 5 bases stayed unmatched. Per germline, CDR1 SEHNR and CDR2 FQNEAQ (reference sequence). Written as DNA, the CDR3 is TGTGCCAGCAGCCAGGGACAGGGAGGTGGCTACACCTTC. Translation: CASSQGQGGGYTF.

The V call is TRBV9, the J call TRBJ1-3; no definite D call. The CDR3 is made up of 17 amino acids. Germline V gene lookup returns CDR1 SGDLS and CDR2 YYNGEE. V was pared by 4 bases and J by 3 bases, with 20 bases between. The CDR3 DNA reads as TGTGCCAGCAGCATTTCCGACACGGGGAGGATTGGAAACACCATATATTTT. Protein sequence: CASSISDTGRIGNTIYF.

CDR3 sequence (DNA): TGTGCCAGCTCACCACCCACAGGTTACAATGAGCAGTTCTTC. This encodes CASSPPTGYNEQFF. V and J are TRBV18 and TRBJ2-1; D may be TRBD1 (5 bases). This CDR3 has 14 amino acids. V lost 0 bases to trimming and J lost 4 bases, with 7 bases between them. Germline lookup yields CDR1 KGHSH and CDR2 LQKENI.

The CDR3 nucleotides are TGTGCCTGGCGGGCACAAGAGACCCAGTACTTC. This codes for CAWRAQETQYF. V is TRBV30 and J is TRBJ2-5; D not certain. The CDR3 covers 11 residues. The germline V and J ends were trimmed by 5 bases and 2 bases, with 6 bases remaining between them. Looked up from germline, CDR1 is GTSNPN and CDR2 is SVGIG (reference sequence).

This sequence joins TRBV5-1 and TRBJ2-5, with TRBD2 matching 11 bases. The CDR3 runs to 16 residues. J gave up 4 bases and V 6 bases, and 11 bases lay outside the gene matches. Per germline, CDR1 SGHRS and CDR2 YFSETQ. CDR3 sequence reads: CASTLGRLAGGETQYF. The CDR3 coding sequence is TGCGCCAGCACCCTTGGGCGGCTAGCGGGGGGAGAGACCCAGTACTTC.

As for this clone: The sample contains more than one DNA sequence encoding this CDR3. V is TRBV14 and J is TRBJ2-7, with 10 bases that match TRBD2. The CDR3 runs to 15 residues. Germline V gene lookup returns CDR1 SGHDN and CDR2 FVKESK. Trimming cost V 4 bases and J 6 bases; bases outside gene matches: 9. The CDR3 DNA is TGTGCCAGCAGCCGTCCGGGACTAGCGAGTCGCGAGCAGTACTTC. Its translation: CASSRPGLASREQYF.

V gene TRBV9 combines with J gene TRBJ2-1; 11 bases match TRBD2. Germline V gene data show CDR1 as SGDLS and CDR2 as YYNGEE. J gave up 9 bases and V 4 bases, and 15 bases lay outside the gene matches. This CDR3 region has 17 residues. For the CDR3, the DNA is TGTGCCAGCAGCACCCGGCGGGGTAGCGGGGGGGCCAGTGAGCAGTTCTTC. This gives the protein CASSTRRGSGGASEQFF.

The chain combines TRBV7-2 with TRBJ2-3, with 8 bases aligning to TRBD2. The CDR3 is 16 amino acids. The V gene end was trimmed by 0 bases and the J gene end by 6 bases; junction bases not matched to a gene: 8. Germline V gene lookup returns CDR1 SGHTA and CDR2 FQGNSA. The CDR3 region has the DNA TGTGCCAGCAGCTTAGCGGGACTAGGGAATGGGGATACGCAGTATTTT. Amino acid sequence: CASSLAGLGNGDTQYF.

This chain links TRBV5-4 with TRBJ2-5; tentative D call: TRBD1 (7 bases). Germline CDR1 SGHNT, CDR2 YYREEE (reference sequence). Between the trimmed V and J ends, which lost 4 bases and 2 bases, there was a span of 21 bases. The CDR3 extends over 17 amino acids. The CDR3 sequence is CASSTLAGGRGQETQYF. Written as DNA, the CDR3 is TGTGCCAGCAGCACCCTAGCAGGGGGGCGAGGGCAAGAGACCCAGTACTTC.

The chain couples TRBV5-1 to TRBJ1-6; 8 bases fit TRBD1. The CDR3 sequence is 16 residues long. With 0 bases clipped from V and 7 bases from J, the junction kept 6 bases outside the gene matches. Germline CDR1 SGHRS, CDR2 YFSETQ. The CDR3 region is CASSLEGQAENSPLHF. The DNA for the CDR3 is TGCGCCAGCAGCTTGGAGGGACAGGCAGAAAATTCACCCCTCCACTTT.